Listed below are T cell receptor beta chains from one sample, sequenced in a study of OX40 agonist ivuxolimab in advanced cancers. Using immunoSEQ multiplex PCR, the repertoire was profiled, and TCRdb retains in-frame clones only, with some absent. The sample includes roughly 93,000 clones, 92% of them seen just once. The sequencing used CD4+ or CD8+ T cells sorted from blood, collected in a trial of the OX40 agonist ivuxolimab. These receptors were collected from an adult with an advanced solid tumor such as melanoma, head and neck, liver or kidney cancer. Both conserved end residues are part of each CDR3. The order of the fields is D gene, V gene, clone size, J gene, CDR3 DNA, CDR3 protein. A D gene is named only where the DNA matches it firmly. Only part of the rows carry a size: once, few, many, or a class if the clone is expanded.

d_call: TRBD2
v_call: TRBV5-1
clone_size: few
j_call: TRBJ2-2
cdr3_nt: TGCGCCAGCAGCTTGAGTAGCGGGCCGAGGACCGGGGAGCTGTTTTTT
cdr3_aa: CASSLSSGPRTGELFF

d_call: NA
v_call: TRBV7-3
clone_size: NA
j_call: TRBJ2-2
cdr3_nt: TGTGCCAGCAGCTTAATAACGGAAGGCGGGGAGCTGTTTTTT
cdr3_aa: CASSLITEGGELFF

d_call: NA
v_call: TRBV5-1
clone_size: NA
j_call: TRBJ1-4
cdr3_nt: TGCGCCAGCAACCAGGGGCAAACTAATGAAAAACTGTTTTTT
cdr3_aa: CASNQGQTNEKLFF

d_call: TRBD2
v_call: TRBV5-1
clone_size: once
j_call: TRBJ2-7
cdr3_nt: TGCGCCAGCAACCCAGCGGGAGGGCCGGGGAACGAGCAGTACTTC
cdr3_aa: CASNPAGGPGNEQYF

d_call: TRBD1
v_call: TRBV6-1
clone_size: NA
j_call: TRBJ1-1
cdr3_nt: TGTGCCAGCACGTTACAGGGGCCCTACACTGAAGCTTTCTTT
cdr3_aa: CASTLQGPYTEAFF

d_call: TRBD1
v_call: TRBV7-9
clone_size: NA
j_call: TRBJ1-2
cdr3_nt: TGTGCCAGCAGCTCCGGGGACAGGGGTCTTGGCTACACCTTC
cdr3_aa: CASSSGDRGLGYTF

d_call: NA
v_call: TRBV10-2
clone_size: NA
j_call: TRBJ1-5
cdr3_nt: TGCGCCAGCAGTGAGGCGGGGCAGCCCCAGCATTTT
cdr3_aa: CASSEAGQPQHF

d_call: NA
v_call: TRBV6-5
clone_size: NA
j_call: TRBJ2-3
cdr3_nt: TGTGCCAGCAGTTCGAGGGTCTTTAGGGGCACAGATACGCAGTATTTT
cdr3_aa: CASSSRVFRGTDTQYF

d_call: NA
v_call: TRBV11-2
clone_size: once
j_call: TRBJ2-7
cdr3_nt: TGTGCCAGCAGCTTGGGAGACGAGCAGTACTTC
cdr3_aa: CASSLGDEQYF

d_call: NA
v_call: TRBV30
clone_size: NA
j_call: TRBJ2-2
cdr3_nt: TGTGCCTGGAGTAGGGCGAACACCGGGGAGCTGTTTTTT
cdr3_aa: CAWSRANTGELFF

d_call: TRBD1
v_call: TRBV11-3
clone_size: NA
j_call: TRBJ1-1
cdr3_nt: TGTGCCAGCAGCCTAACGACAGGGGATAAAGCTTTCTTT
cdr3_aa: CASSLTTGDKAFF

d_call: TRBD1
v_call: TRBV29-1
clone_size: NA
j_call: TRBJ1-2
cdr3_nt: TGCAGCGTTAGGGGGACAGCCTATGGCTACACCTTC
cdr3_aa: CSVRGTAYGYTF

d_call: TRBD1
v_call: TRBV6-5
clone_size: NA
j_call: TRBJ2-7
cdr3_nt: TGTGCCAGCGGACAGGTTTACGAGCAGTACTTC
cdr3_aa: CASGQVYEQYF

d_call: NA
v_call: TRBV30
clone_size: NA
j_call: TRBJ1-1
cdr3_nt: TGTGCCTGGAGCCTGGGGACGAACACTGAAGCTTTCTTT
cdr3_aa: CAWSLGTNTEAFF

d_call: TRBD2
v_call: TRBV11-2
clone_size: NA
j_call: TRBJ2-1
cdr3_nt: TGTGCCAGCAGCTCAAGGACTAGCGGGGGCTACAATGAGCAGTTCTTC
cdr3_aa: CASSSRTSGGYNEQFF

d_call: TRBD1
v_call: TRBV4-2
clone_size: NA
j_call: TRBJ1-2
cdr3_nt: TGTGCCAGCAGCCAAATGGGACAGGGTGAGGACTATGGCTACACCTTC
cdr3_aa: CASSQMGQGEDYGYTF

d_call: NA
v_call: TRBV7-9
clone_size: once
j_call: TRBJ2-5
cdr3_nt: TGTGCCAGCAGTCAGGGAGTTCTAGAGACCCAGTACTTC
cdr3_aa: CASSQGVLETQYF

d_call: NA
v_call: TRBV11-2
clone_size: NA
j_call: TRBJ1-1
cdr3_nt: TGTGCCAGCAGCTTGGGACAGAACACTGAAGCTTTCTTT
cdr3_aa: CASSLGQNTEAFF

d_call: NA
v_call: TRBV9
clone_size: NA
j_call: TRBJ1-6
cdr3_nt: TGTGCCAGCAGCGTAGGACAGGCTGGCGGACCCCTCCACTTT
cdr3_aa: CASSVGQAGGPLHF

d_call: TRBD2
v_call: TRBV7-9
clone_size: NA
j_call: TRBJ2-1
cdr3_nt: TGTGCCAGCACCCGTAGCGGGGGGCACGGGGATGAGCAGTTCTTC
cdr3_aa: CASTRSGGHGDEQFF

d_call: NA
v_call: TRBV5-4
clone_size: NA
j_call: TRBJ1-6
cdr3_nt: TGTGCCAGCAGCCGGGGCCAGGAGGGGAATTCACCCCTCCACTTT
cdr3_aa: CASSRGQEGNSPLHF

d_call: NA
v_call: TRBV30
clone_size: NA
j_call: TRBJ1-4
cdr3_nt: TGTGCCTGGAGTGTGAAGACCCGTAATGAAAAACTGTTTTTT
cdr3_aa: CAWSVKTRNEKLFF

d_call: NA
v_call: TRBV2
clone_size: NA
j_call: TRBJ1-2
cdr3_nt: TGTGCCAGCACCCGGGGAGGCGGGGATGGCTACACCTTC
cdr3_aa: CASTRGGGDGYTF

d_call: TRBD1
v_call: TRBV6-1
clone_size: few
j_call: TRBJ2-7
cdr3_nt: TGTGCCAGCAGGGTGACAGGGGATACCTACGAGCAGTACTTC
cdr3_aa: CASRVTGDTYEQYF

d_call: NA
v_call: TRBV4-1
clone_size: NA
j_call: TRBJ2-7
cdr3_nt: TGCGCCAGCAGCCAAGATCTGGCAGGGCGAACCTACGAGCAGTACTTC
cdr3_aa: CASSQDLAGRTYEQYF

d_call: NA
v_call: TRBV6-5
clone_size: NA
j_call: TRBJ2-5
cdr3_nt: TGTGCCAGCAGTTACGGGCAGGGAGAAGAGACCCAGTACTTC
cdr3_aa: CASSYGQGEETQYF

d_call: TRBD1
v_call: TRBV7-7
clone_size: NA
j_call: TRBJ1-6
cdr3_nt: TGTGCTAGCAGCCGTGGGACAGCCTTCCTATCACCCCTCCACTTT
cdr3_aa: CASSRGTAFLSPLHF

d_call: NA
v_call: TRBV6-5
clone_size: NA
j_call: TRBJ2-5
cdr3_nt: TGTGCCAGCAGTTACTCACAGGGACCGACGGAGACCCAGTACTTC
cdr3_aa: CASSYSQGPTETQYF

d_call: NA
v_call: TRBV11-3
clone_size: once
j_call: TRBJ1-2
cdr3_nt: TGTGCCAGCAGCTTATCAGAGGGGCCCTCTAACTATGGCTACACCTTC
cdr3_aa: CASSLSEGPSNYGYTF

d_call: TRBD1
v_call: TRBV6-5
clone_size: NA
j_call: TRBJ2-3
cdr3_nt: TGTGCCAGCAGTTACTGGGGACAGGGGGCAGGGGATACGCAGTATTTT
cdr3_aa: CASSYWGQGAGDTQYF

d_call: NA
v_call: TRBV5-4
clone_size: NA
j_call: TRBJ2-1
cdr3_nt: TGTGCCAGCAGCTTGGCGGGTGAGCAGTTCTTC
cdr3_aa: CASSLAGEQFF

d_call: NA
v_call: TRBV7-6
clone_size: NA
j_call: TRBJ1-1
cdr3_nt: TGTGCCAGCAGCTTATATGGGGAGCTACCACCTGAAGCTTTCTTT
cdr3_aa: CASSLYGELPPEAFF

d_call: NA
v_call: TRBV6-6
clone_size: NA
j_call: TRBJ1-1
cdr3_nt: TGTGCCAGCAGTACGCAGGGTGGTAAAGAAGCTTTCTTT
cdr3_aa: CASSTQGGKEAFF

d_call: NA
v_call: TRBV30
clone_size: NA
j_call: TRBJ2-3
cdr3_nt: TGTGCCTGGGCCCGAACAGATACGCAGTATTTT
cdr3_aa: CAWARTDTQYF

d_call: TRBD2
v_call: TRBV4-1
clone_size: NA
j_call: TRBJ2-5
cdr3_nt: TGCGCCAGCAGCTTGACTAGCGGGGGCGACGTGGAGACCCAGTACTTC
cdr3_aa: CASSLTSGGDVETQYF

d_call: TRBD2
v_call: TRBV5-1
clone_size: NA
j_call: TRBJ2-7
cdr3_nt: TGCGCCAGCAGCTTCCTTCAGCGGGGGGGGAAAGAGCAGTACTTC
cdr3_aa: CASSFLQRGGKEQYF

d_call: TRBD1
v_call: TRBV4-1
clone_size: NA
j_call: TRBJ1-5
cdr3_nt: TGCGCCAGCAGCCAAGAGACGGCTACACAGGGGGTAAATCAGCCCCAGCATTTT
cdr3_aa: CASSQETATQGVNQPQHF

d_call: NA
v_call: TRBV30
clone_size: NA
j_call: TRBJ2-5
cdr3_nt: TGTGCCTGGAGTGGAAGACGTGAGACCCAGTACTTC
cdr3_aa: CAWSGRRETQYF

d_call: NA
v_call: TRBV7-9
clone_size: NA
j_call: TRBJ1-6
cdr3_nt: TGTGCCAGCAGCGTTCAGAGCTCCTATAATTCACCCCTCCACTTT
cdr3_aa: CASSVQSSYNSPLHF

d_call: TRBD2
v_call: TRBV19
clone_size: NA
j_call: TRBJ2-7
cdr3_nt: TGTGCCAGTAGTCCTAGGACTAGCGGGACTCACGAGCAGTACTTC
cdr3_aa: CASSPRTSGTHEQYF

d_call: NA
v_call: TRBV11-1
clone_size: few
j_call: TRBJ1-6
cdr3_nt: TGTGCCAGCAGCTTAGCGTATGTGGATTCACCCCTCCACTTT
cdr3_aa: CASSLAYVDSPLHF